The 32 T cell receptor beta chains presented below share a single source sample, sequenced in a study of blood T cell repertoires in COVID-19. The assay was immunoSEQ multiplex PCR, and TCRdb's table has in-frame clones only and misses some. This table has around 70,000 clones, 90% appearing once. What was sequenced was peripheral blood. The source of these receptors is a human donor in a cohort sampled during active COVID-19.

This CDR3 reads CASSLRASGRAEETQYF. Here the CDR3 DNA reads TGTGCCAGCAGTCTCCGGGCTAGCGGGAGGGCCGAGGAGACCCAGTACTTC. The chain has TRBV2 and TRBJ2-5, with 12 bases aligning to TRBD2. The CDR3 extends over 17 amino acids. CDR1 is SNHLY, CDR2 FYNNEI, per germline. The J segment lost 5 bases and the V segment lost 5 bases, leaving 12 bases of the junction unmatched.

The rearrangement joins TRBV18 to TRBJ1-1, with D possibly matching TRBD1 (6 bases). Deletions cut 2 bases from V and 5 bases from J, with 15 bases between. Germline V gene sequence: CDR1 KGHSH, CDR2 LQKENI. This CDR3 contains 15 residues. In DNA, the CDR3 is TGTGCCAGCTCACCAGTCAGGGGAAGTGGGACTGAAGCTTTCTTT. Its protein is CASSPVRGSGTEAFF.

This clone was detected once. The chain couples TRBV7-3 to TRBJ1-1; TRBD1 matches 7 bases. Germline V lookup: CDR1 SGHTA, CDR2 FQGTGA. The trim removed 5 bases at V and 5 bases at J, leaving 8 bases unmatched. The CDR3 totals 14 residues. In nucleotides, the CDR3 is TGTGCCAGCAGCCAAAACGCAGGGGGGACTGAAGCTTTCTTT. Its protein is CASSQNAGGTEAFF.

V and J are TRBV9 and TRBJ2-7; possibly TRBD1 for D (5 bases). Germline V gene data show CDR1 as SGDLS and CDR2 as YYNGEE. V was clipped by 1 base and J by 0 bases, with 8 bases between them. The CDR3 runs 14 residues. Here the CDR3 reads CASSVSTASYEQYF. The CDR3 nucleotides are TGTGCCAGCAGCGTATCGACAGCCTCCTACGAGCAGTACTTC.

This chain joins TRBV5-6 and TRBJ2-2, with D maybe TRBD2 (6 bases). The length of the CDR3 is 17 residues. The V gene's germline CDR1 is SGHDT and CDR2 YYEEEE. Trimming left V 0 bases short and J 4 bases short, with 16 bases between. The CDR3 DNA sequence: TGTGCCAGCAGCTTGGCCCAGAGGCGGGATGGCACCGGGGAGCTGTTTTTT. Encoded protein: CASSLAQRRDGTGELFF.

The chain couples TRBV28 to TRBJ1-1, with D possibly TRBD1 on 6 matching bases. The CDR3 is made up of 13 amino acids. In germline, CDR1 is MDHEN, CDR2 SYDVKM. V lost 5 bases to trimming and J lost 9 bases, with 16 bases between them. The CDR3 sequence: CASSGGQPDQAFF. CDR3 nucleotides: TGTGCCAGCAGTGGCGGACAGCCCGATCAAGCTTTCTTT.

The J gene is TRBJ2-1, the V gene TRBV7-6; D is ambiguous. The CDR3 has 12 amino acids. The V end was cut by 6 bases, the J end by 9 bases, with 12 bases between. CDR1 is SGHVS, CDR2 FNYEAQ, per germline. CDR3 protein: CASRAVLGEQFF. The CDR3 DNA sequence: TGTGCCAGCAGGGCGGTATTGGGTGAGCAGTTCTTC.

V is TRBV29-1 and J is TRBJ2-7; the D is unclear. Deletions cut 6 bases from V and 2 bases from J, with 8 bases between. The germline CDR1 and CDR2 sequences are SQVTM and ANQGSEA. CDR3 size: 11 residues. CDR3 protein: CSVAETYEQYF. The CDR3 nucleotides read TGCAGCGTCGCGGAAACCTACGAGCAGTACTTC.

The V gene is TRBV5-5, the J gene TRBJ2-3, with TRBD1 identical over 8 bases. Germline V gives CDR1 SGHKS, CDR2 YYEKEE (reference sequence). The J segment lost 3 bases and the V segment lost 4 bases, leaving 4 bases of the junction unmatched. The length of the CDR3 is 14 residues. CDR3 in amino acids: CASSPGQGTDTQYF. For the CDR3, the DNA is TGTGCCAGCAGCCCTGGACAGGGAACAGATACGCAGTATTTT.

V and J are TRBV5-6 and TRBJ1-3; D not resolved. In germline, CDR1 is SGHDT, CDR2 YYEEEE. The CDR3 spans 14 residues. Trimming removed 0 bases from V and 2 bases from J, with 6 bases in between. CDR3 nucleotide sequence: TGTGCCAGCAGCTTGGTGGGCCCTGGAAACACCATATATTTT. It translates to CASSLVGPGNTIYF.

The chain links TRBV9 to TRBJ2-1, with 9 bases aligning to TRBD2. This CDR3 contains 18 residues. Germline V CDR1 and CDR2: SGDLS, YYNGEE. V lost 3 bases and J lost 4; bases outside the gene matches: 14. The CDR3 DNA reads as TGTGCCAGCAGCGGAACAACGGGACTAGCTACCGCTTACAATGAGCAGTTCTTC. The encoded protein is CASSGTTGLATAYNEQFF.

The J gene is TRBJ2-1, the V gene TRBV3-1 (or the pseudogene TRBV3-2); 8 bases are a match to TRBD1. Germline trimming cut 1 base from V and 4 bases from J; bases unmatched to any gene: 6. CDR1 and CDR2 (germline): LGHDT, YNNKEL (reference sequence). The CDR3 spans 16 residues. CDR3 coding DNA: TGTGCCAGCAGCCAAGGTGCCAGGGGGCCGTACAATGAGCAGTTCTTC. Protein: CASSQGARGPYNEQFF.

V is TRBV24-1 and J is TRBJ2-7; D is possibly TRBD1 (6 bases). The V gene's germline CDR1 is KGHDR and CDR2 SFDVKD. Trimming left V 5 bases short and J 0 bases short, with 13 bases between. This CDR3 spans 15 amino acids. CDR3 DNA: TGTGCCACCAGTGCTCGGGACACCTACTCCTACGAGCAGTACTTC. Protein product: CATSARDTYSYEQYF.

The rearrangement joins TRBV9 to TRBJ2-5, with 9 bases identical to TRBD2. Germline V CDR1 and CDR2: SGDLS, YYNGEE. J gave up 0 bases and V 0 bases, and 0 bases lay outside the gene matches. This CDR3 has 15 residues. This CDR3 is CASSVGGRDQETQYF. The CDR3 region has the DNA TGTGCCAGCAGCGTAGGCGGGAGGGACCAAGAGACCCAGTACTTC.

The CDR3 sequence: CASSRQGISEKLFF. Written as DNA, the CDR3 is TGTGCCAGCAGCCGGCAGGGGATTTCTGAAAAACTGTTTTTT. V gene TRBV9 combines with J gene TRBJ1-4; possibly TRBD1 for D (6 bases). The CDR3 covers 14 residues. The V gene's germline CDR1 is SGDLS and CDR2 YYNGEE. Deletions cut 4 bases from V and 7 bases from J, with 14 bases between.

The rearrangement joins TRBV10-3 to TRBJ2-1, with D tentatively TRBD1 (6 bases). CDR1 is ENHRY and CDR2 is SYGVKD in the germline V gene. Trimming removed 0 bases from V and 6 bases from J, with 12 bases in between. This CDR3 contains 15 residues. CDR3 amino acids: CAISESRLGGNEQFF. The DNA for the CDR3 is TGTGCCATCAGTGAGTCGCGCTTAGGGGGCAATGAGCAGTTCTTC.

The chain recombines TRBV30 with TRBJ2-2; TRBD2 is a possible D gene (6 bases). The CDR3 totals 15 residues. CDR1 GTSNPN and CDR2 SVGIG come from the germline V gene (reference sequence). The CDR3 DNA is TGTGCACATCCCTCCGGGGGAGGGAACACCGGGGAGCTGTTTTTT. It codes for CAHPSGGGNTGELFF.

This rearrangement joins TRBV10-2 to TRBJ2-5; TRBD1 is a possible D gene (7 bases). CDR1 and CDR2 (germline): WSHSY, SAAADI. Trimming cost V 6 bases and J 1 base, with 15 bases left between them. The CDR3 is 15 residues long. CDR3 amino acids: CASRTGVRGQETQYF. In DNA form, the CDR3 reads TGCGCCAGCAGAACAGGGGTGCGGGGCCAAGAGACCCAGTACTTC.

The CDR3 coding sequence is TGTGCCAGTAGGGACAGGGGGTCAGATACGCAGTATTTT. It codes for CASRDRGSDTQYF. J is TRBJ2-3 and V is TRBV19; 10 nucleotides line up with TRBD1. The CDR3 length is 13 residues. Trimming took 6 bases from V and 4 from J; bases not matched to a gene: 1. Per the germline V gene, CDR1 is LNHDA and CDR2 is SQIVND (reference sequence).

The chain employs TRBV10-3 and TRBJ2-1; 8 bases are shared with TRBD2. Germline V lookup: CDR1 ENHRY, CDR2 SYGVKD. CDR3 length: 15 residues. The V segment lost 6 bases and the J segment 8 bases; nucleotides outside the gene matches: 12. CDR3 residues: CAISPSGGGWDEQFF. In DNA form, the CDR3 reads TGTGCCATCAGCCCTTCCGGGGGGGGATGGGATGAGCAGTTCTTC.

This rearrangement joins TRBV9 to TRBJ2-1; TRBD2 aligns across 11 bases. Germline values: CDR1 SGDLS, CDR2 YYNGEE. This CDR3 comprises 15 residues. Trimming removed 3 bases from V and 4 bases from J; junction bases left unmatched: 3. In DNA form, the CDR3 reads TGTGCCAGCAGCGGAACTAGCGGGGGTTACAATGAGCAGTTCTTC. As protein: CASSGTSGGYNEQFF.

This sequence joins TRBV11-2 and TRBJ2-3, with 10 nucleotides matching TRBD2. Germline V gives CDR1 SGHAT, CDR2 FQNNGV. V dropped 5 bases and J dropped 6; count of bases not matched to a gene: 11. The CDR3 loop spans 16 amino acids. The CDR3 nucleotides are TGTGCCAGCAGCCCCTGGACTAGCGGTAGTAGGGATACGCAGTATTTT. It is translated as CASSPWTSGSRDTQYF.

This chain uses TRBV19 with TRBJ2-4; 10 positions agree with TRBD1. Trimming removed 5 bases from V and 2 bases from J; junction bases left unmatched: 6. The CDR3 is 16 residues long. Germline V gives CDR1 LNHDA, CDR2 SQIVND (reference sequence). The CDR3 protein is CASSVPGQGTKNIQYF. The CDR3 region has the DNA TGTGCCAGTAGTGTACCGGGACAGGGGACCAAAAACATTCAGTACTTC.

The rearrangement links TRBV7-9 to TRBJ1-1; D remains unclear. The ends were cut back, 0 bases at V and 7 bases at J, with 9 bases in the middle. CDR3 length: 13 amino acids. The germline gives CDR1 SEHNR, CDR2 FQNEAQ (reference sequence). DNA for the CDR3: TGTGCCAGCAGCTTAGCGTGGGGAGATGAAGCTTTCTTT. It codes for CASSLAWGDEAFF. Full variable domain (missing parts from reference TRBV7-9 and TRBJ1-1): DTGVSQNPRHKITKRGQNVTFRCDPISEHNRLYWYRQTLGQGPEFLTYFQNEAQLEKSRLLSDRFSAERPKGSFSTLEIQRTEQGDSAMYLCASSLAWGDEAFFGQGTRLTVV.

J is TRBJ2-1 and V is TRBV30, with TRBD2 matching 13 bases. Losses at the gene ends were 3 bases for V and 6 bases for J; bases not matched to a gene: 11. Germline V gives CDR1 GTSNPN, CDR2 SVGIG (reference sequence). The CDR3 spans 17 residues. The CDR3 bases are TGTGCCTGGAGATGGGATCGGGGACTAGCGGGACTCAATGAGCAGTTCTTC. Translation gives CAWRWDRGLAGLNEQFF.

V is TRBV7-2 and J is TRBJ2-1; 14 bases are shared with TRBD2. Germline V lookup: CDR1 SGHTA, CDR2 FQGNSA. J lost 12 bases, V lost 3 bases, and 4 bases had no gene match. The CDR3 length is 14 residues. Written as DNA, the CDR3 is TGTGCCAGCAGCTTCGGACTAGCGGGAGGTGGGCAGTTCTTC. Amino acid sequence: CASSFGLAGGGQFF.

This clone was seen once. V and J are TRBV19 and TRBJ2-2, with D perhaps matching TRBD2 (6 bases). Trimming took 5 bases from V and 0 from J, leaving 10 bases between them. CDR1 is LNHDA and CDR2 is SQIVND in the germline V gene (reference sequence). The CDR3 totals 15 residues. For the CDR3, the DNA is TGTGCCAGTAGTCTCGGGGGTGCGAACACCGGGGAGCTGTTTTTT. It encodes CASSLGGANTGELFF.

The V call is TRBV24-1, the J call TRBJ1-5, with D possibly TRBD1 on 5 matching bases. The V gene's germline CDR1 is KGHDR and CDR2 SFDVKD. Trimming stripped 4 bases from V and 4 bases from J, with 10 bases between. CDR3 length: 14 residues. The CDR3 coding sequence is TGTGCCACCAGTGAAAACAGGTTTAATCAGCCCCAGCATTTT. Protein: CATSENRFNQPQHF.

V usage is TRBV4-3 and J usage is TRBJ1-2; D perhaps matches TRBD1 (5 bases). The CDR3 length is 14 residues. Germline V gene sequence: CDR1 LGHNA, CDR2 YSLEER. With 4 bases removed from V and 4 bases from J, the gap between germline ends came to 13 bases. CDR3 sequence: CASSRSGDPYGYTF. CDR3 sequence (DNA): TGCGCCAGCAGCCGGAGCGGGGACCCCTATGGCTACACCTTC.

This chain uses TRBV18 with TRBJ2-3, with a tentative D call TRBD1 (5 bases). Germline CDR1 and CDR2: KGHSH and LQKENI. The CDR3 has 17 amino acids. V dropped 3 bases and J dropped 1 base, with 17 bases sitting between them. The CDR3 loop reads CASSPFYRTGGTDTQYF. CDR3 coding DNA: TGTGCCAGCTCACCGTTCTACCGAACAGGAGGCACAGATACGCAGTATTTT.

The chain couples TRBV6-2 or TRBV6-3 to TRBJ1-2, with D unclear. The CDR3 has 13 amino acids. V was pared by 2 bases and J by 2 bases, with 6 bases between. Looked up from germline, CDR1 is MNHEY and CDR2 is SVGEGT. The CDR3 DNA reads TGTGCCAGCAGTTACGGCAGGAACTATGGCTACACCTTC. Translated: CASSYGRNYGYTF.

V usage is TRBV18 and J usage is TRBJ2-6; D is perhaps TRBD2 (6 bases). The germline V gene has CDR1 KGHSH and CDR2 LQKENI. This CDR3 has 17 residues. With 3 bases removed from V and 0 bases from J, the gap between germline ends came to 12 bases. The CDR3 is CASSPKEGRSGANVLTF. As DNA, the CDR3 is TGTGCCAGCTCACCTAAGGAGGGGCGCTCTGGGGCCAACGTCCTGACTTTC.